Reported below is one T cell receptor beta chain. V was clipped by 3 bases and J by 3 bases; unmatched bases: 14. CDR3 length: 17 residues. CDR1 is DFQATT and CDR2 is SNEGSKA in the germline V gene (reference sequence). The repertoire was sequenced with immunoSEQ multiplex PCR; TCRdb's copy has only in-frame clones and lacks some. The table records 200,000 to 250,000 clones, 83% of them present only once. The source of the sample is a study of blood T cell repertoires in COVID-19. The chain combines TRBV20-1 with TRBJ1-2; 9 bases are shared with TRBD1. The receptor was derived from a human donor in a cohort sampled during active COVID-19. Sequenced: peripheral blood. The CDR3 region is CSASTMGTGMLDYGYTF. Written as DNA, the CDR3 is TGCAGTGCTAGTACCATGGGGACAGGGATGTTGGACTATGGCTACACCTTC.